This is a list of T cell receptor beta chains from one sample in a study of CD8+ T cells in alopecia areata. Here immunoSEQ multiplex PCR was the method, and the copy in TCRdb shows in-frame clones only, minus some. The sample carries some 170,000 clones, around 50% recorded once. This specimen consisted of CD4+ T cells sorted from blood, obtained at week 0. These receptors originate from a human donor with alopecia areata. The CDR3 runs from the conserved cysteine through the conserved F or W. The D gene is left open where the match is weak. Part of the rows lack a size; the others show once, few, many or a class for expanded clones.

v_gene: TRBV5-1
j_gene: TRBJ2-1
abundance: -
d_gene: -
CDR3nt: TGCGCCAGCAGCTTGGCACGGGAGCCCTACAATGAGCAGTTCTTC
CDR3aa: CASSLAREPYNEQFF

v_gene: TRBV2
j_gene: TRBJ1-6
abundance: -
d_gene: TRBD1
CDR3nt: TGTGCCAGCAGTGTAGGGACAGGGGTTTCACCCCTCCACTTT
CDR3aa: CASSVGTGVSPLHF

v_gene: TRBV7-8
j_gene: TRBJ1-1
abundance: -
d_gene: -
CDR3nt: TGTGCCAGCAGCCACACGCCGATGACAGGCATCACTGAAGCTTTCTTT
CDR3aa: CASSHTPMTGITEAFF

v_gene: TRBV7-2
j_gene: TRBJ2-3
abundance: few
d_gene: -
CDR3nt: TGTGCCAGCAGCCAAGTGGTTGCGGATACGCAGTATTTT
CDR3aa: CASSQVVADTQYF

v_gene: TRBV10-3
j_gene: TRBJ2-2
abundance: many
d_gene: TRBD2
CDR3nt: TGTGCCATCAGGTTAGCGGGAGGAAGCACCGGGGAGCTGTTTTTT
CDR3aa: CAIRLAGGSTGELFF

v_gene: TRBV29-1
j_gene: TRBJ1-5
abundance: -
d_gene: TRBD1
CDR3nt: TGCAGCGTAGGACAGGGGCTGGATCAGCCCCAGCATTTT
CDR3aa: CSVGQGLDQPQHF

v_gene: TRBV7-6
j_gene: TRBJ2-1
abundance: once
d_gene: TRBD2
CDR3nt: TGTGCCAGCAGCTCCATTAGCGGGTATTACAATGAGCAGTTCTTC
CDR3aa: CASSSISGYYNEQFF

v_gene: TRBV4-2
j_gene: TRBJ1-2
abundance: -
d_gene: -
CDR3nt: TGTGCCAGCAGCCAACTCAGACCGGAAGGTCGTCGCGGCTACACCTTC
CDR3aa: CASSQLRPEGRRGYTF

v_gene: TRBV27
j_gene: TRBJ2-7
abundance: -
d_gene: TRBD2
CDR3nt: TGTGCCAGCAGTTTCGGGCTAGCGGGCATATACGAGCAGTACTTC
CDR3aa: CASSFGLAGIYEQYF

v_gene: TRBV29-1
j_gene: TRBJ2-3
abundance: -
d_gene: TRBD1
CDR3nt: TGCAGCGAAACCGGGACAGGGGGCACAGATACGCAGTATTTT
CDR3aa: CSETGTGGTDTQYF

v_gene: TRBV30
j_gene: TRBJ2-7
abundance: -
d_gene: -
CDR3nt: TGTGCCTGGAGTGTTGGGGGCTACGAGCAGTACTTC
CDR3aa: CAWSVGGYEQYF

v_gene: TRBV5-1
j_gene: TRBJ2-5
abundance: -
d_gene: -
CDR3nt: TGCGCCAGCGGACCAACGCGGTTCCAAGAGACCCAGTACTTC
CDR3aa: CASGPTRFQETQYF

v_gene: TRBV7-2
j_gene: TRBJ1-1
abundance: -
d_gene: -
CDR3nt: TGTGCCAGCAGCTTAGAATTGTTGGGTGGGGCTGGGGTTGCTTTCTTT
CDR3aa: CASSLELLGGAGVAFF

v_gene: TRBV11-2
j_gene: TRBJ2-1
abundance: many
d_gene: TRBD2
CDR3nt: TGTGCCAGCAGCTTAGGCGGGGGGGCCTACAATGAGCAGTTCTTC
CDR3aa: CASSLGGGAYNEQFF

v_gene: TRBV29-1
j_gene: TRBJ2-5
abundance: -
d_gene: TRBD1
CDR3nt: TGCTGCGTTGGGACAGGCGGGTCTTCGGGAGAGACCCAGTACTTC
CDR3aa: CCVGTGGSSGETQYF

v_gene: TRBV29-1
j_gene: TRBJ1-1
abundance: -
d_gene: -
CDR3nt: TGCAGCGTTTACCGGGATTCGGCTGAAGCTTTCTTT
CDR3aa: CSVYRDSAEAFF

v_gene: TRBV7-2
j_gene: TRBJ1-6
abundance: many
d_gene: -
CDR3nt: TGTGCCAGCAGCTTAGTAAGGTCCAGGCCCAATTCACCCCTCCACTTT
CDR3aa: CASSLVRSRPNSPLHF

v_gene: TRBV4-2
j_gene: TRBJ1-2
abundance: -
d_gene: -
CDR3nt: TGTGCCAGCAGCCGTAGTGTGTGGGACGGCTACACCTTC
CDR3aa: CASSRSVWDGYTF

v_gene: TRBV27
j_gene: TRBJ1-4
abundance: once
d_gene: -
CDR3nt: TGTGCCAGCAGTTTAGGGGGTCCCACCCTGTCGAGAGTGTTTTTT
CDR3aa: CASSLGGPTLSRVFF

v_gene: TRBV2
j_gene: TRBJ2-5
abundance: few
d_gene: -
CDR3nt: TGTGCCAGCAGTCACAGGGTTGGCGAGACCCAGTACTTC
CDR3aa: CASSHRVGETQYF

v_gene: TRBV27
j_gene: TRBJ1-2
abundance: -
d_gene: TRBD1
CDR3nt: TGTGCCAGCGGCCGGGACAGGGGAAATGGCTACACCTTC
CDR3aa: CASGRDRGNGYTF

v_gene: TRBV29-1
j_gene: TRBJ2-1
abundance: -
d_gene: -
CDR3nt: TGCAGCGTTGAAGAAGTTAGCTACAATGAGCAGTTCTTC
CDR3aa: CSVEEVSYNEQFF

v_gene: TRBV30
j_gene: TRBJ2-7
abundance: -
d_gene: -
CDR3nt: TGTGCCTGGAGTGTTCTGGGGACCTCCTACGAGCAGTACTTC
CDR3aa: CAWSVLGTSYEQYF

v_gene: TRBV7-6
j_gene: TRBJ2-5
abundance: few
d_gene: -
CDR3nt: TGTGCCAGCAGCTTTAGAGAGACCCAGTACTTC
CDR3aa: CASSFRETQYF

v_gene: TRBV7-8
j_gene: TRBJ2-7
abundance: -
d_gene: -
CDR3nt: TGTGCCAGCAGCCAAGAGCGGGTCTACGAGCAGTACTTC
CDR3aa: CASSQERVYEQYF

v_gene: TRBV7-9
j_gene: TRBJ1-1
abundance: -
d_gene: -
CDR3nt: TGTGCCAGCAGCGTTGAGGGAGTCGGGGGCACTGAAGCTTTCTTT
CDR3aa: CASSVEGVGGTEAFF

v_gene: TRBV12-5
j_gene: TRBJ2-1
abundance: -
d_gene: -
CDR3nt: TGTGCTAGTGGTTTGGCCGACTATCCAATGGGGGATGAGCAGTTCTTC
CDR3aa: CASGLADYPMGDEQFF

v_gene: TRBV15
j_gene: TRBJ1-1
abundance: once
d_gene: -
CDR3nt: TGTGCCACCAGCGTCCGACTGCCGGCGAACACTGAAGCTTTCTTT
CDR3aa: CATSVRLPANTEAFF

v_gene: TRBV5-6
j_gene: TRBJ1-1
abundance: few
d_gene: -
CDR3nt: TGTGCCAGCAGCCACCGATGGGCAAACGCTGAAGCTTTCTTT
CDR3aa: CASSHRWANAEAFF

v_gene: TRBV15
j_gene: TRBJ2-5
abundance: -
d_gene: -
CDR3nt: TGTGCCACCAGCAGGCGGGGAATGGAGACCCAGTACTTC
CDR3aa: CATSRRGMETQYF

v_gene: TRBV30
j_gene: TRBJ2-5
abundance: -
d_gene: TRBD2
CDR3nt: TGTGCCTGGAGGATAGCGGGGGGGCCGAGAGAGACCCAGTACTTC
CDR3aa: CAWRIAGGPRETQYF

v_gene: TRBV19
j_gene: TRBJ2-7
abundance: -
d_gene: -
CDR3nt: TGTGCCAGTAGTGGATTAGGAAGCTACGAGCAGTACTTC
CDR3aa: CASSGLGSYEQYF

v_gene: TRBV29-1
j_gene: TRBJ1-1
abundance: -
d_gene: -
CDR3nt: TGCAGCGTTGATCTCAGGGCTGGGAACACTGAAGCTTTCTTT
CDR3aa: CSVDLRAGNTEAFF

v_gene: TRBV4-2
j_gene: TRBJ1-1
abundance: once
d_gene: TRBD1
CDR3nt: TGTGCCAGCAGCCTTGGGGACAGGGGGAACACTGAAGCTTTCTTT
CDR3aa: CASSLGDRGNTEAFF

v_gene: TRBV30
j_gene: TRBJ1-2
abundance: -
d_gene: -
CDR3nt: TGTGCCTGGAGAACAGAGAACACAAACTATGGCTACACCTTC
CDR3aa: CAWRTENTNYGYTF

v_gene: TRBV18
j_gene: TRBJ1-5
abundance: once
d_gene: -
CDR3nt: TGTGCCAGCTCACCAGGGACACCCAATCAGCCCCAGCATTTT
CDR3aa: CASSPGTPNQPQHF

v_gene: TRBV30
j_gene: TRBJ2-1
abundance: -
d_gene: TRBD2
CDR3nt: TGTGCCTGGAAGGGACTAGCGGGTTTGGGCGATGAGCAGTTCTTC
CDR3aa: CAWKGLAGLGDEQFF

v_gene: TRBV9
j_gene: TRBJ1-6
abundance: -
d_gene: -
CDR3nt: TGTGCCAGCAGCGTAGGAGGGGAGGCTGCTTCACCCCTCCACTTT
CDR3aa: CASSVGGEAASPLHF

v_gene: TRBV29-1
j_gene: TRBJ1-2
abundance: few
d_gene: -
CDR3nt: TGCAGCTCCACGCAAGGGGCAGCCCTAGACTATGGCTACACCTTC
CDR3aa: CSSTQGAALDYGYTF

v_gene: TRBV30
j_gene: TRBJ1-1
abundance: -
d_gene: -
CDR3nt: TGTGCCTGGAGTCGGGGGTCCGGGGCCACTGAAGCTTTCTTT
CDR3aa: CAWSRGSGATEAFF

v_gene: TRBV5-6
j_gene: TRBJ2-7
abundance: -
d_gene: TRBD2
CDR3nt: TGTGCCAGCAGTATCAAATATGTGACTAGCGGGGGGCACTCCTACGAGCAGTACTTC
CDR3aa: CASSIKYVTSGGHSYEQYF

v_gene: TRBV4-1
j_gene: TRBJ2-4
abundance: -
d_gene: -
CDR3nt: TGCGCCAGCAGCCAAGCGCCCTCCCCTGGGGACATTCAGTACTTC
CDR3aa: CASSQAPSPGDIQYF

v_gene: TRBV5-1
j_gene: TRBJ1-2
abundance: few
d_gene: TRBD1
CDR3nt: TGCGCCAGCAGCTTGGACGGACAGGGGAGCTATGGCTACACCTTC
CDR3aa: CASSLDGQGSYGYTF

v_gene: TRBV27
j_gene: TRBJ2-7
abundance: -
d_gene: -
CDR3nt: TGTGCCAGCAGTTTTAATTCCTGGTACGAGCAGTACTTC
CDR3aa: CASSFNSWYEQYF